This is a list of T cell receptor beta chains from one sample in a study of CD8 T cells in ankylosing spondylitis. One entry per CDR3 protein, called by TCRdb with MiXCR from the 5' RACE reads. The sample consists of some 250,000 distinct CDR3 sequences, more than 20% of them appearing once. The source material was blood, either unsorted or a sorted T cell fraction (not recorded which). The receptors were gathered from a male donor with ankylosing spondylitis or in good health (not recorded which). Each CDR3 is given with its conserved first and last residue. A D gene is named only where the DNA matches it firmly. Size is stated for part of the rows, as once, few or many counts, or as a class when the clone is expanded.

d_gene: TRBD2; j_gene: TRBJ2-1; abundance: many; v_gene: TRBV20-1; len: 12; CDR3aa: CSAAGGPDEQFF; CDR3nt: TGCAGTGCTGCGGGGGGGCCTGATGAGCAGTTCTTC
d_gene: TRBD2; j_gene: TRBJ2-7; abundance: few; v_gene: TRBV12-3/TRBV12-4; len: 15; CDR3aa: CASTRVGGFSYEQYF; CDR3nt: TGTGCCAGTACCCGCGTGGGGGGGTTCTCCTACGAGCAGTACTTC
d_gene: -; j_gene: TRBJ1-2; abundance: -; v_gene: TRBV12-3/TRBV12-4; len: 14; CDR3aa: CASSFIGRDYGYTF; CDR3nt: TGTGCCAGCAGTTTCATCGGACGGGACTATGGCTACACCTTC
d_gene: -; j_gene: TRBJ1-1; abundance: many; v_gene: TRBV6-1; len: 15; CDR3aa: CASSRLTGLSSEAFF; CDR3nt: TGTGCCAGCAGTCGACTTACGGGACTCTCGTCTGAAGCTTTCTTT
d_gene: -; j_gene: TRBJ1-5; abundance: few; v_gene: TRBV29-1; len: 12; CDR3aa: CSVVDGNQPQHF; CDR3nt: TGCAGCGTTGTGGATGGGAATCAGCCCCAGCATTTT
d_gene: -; j_gene: TRBJ2-3; abundance: -; v_gene: TRBV20-1; len: 12; CDR3aa: CSADDSTDTQYF; CDR3nt: TGCAGTGCGGACGACTCTACAGATACGCAGTATTTT
d_gene: -; j_gene: TRBJ2-5; abundance: -; v_gene: TRBV7-3; len: 13; CDR3aa: CASSLTVGETQYF; CDR3nt: TGTGCCAGCAGCTTAACCGTTGGTGAGACCCAGTACTTC
d_gene: TRBD2; j_gene: TRBJ2-5; abundance: many; v_gene: TRBV7-9; len: 17; CDR3aa: CASSLRTGTSQAETQYF; CDR3nt: TGTGCCAGCAGCTTGAGAACCGGGACTAGCCAGGCAGAGACCCAGTACTTC
d_gene: TRBD1; j_gene: TRBJ1-1; abundance: -; v_gene: TRBV27; len: 15; CDR3aa: CASSDPGTVNTEAFF; CDR3nt: TGTGCCAGCAGTGACCCCGGGACAGTTAACACTGAAGCTTTCTTT
d_gene: -; j_gene: TRBJ2-3; abundance: -; v_gene: TRBV20-1; len: 15; CDR3aa: CSAMEGGGRPDTQYF; CDR3nt: TGCAGTGCCATGGAGGGGGGCGGACGTCCAGATACGCAGTATTTT
d_gene: -; j_gene: TRBJ1-1; abundance: -; v_gene: TRBV12-3/TRBV12-4; len: 14; CDR3aa: CASSLQAAGAEAFF; CDR3nt: TGTGCCAGCAGTTTGCAGGCCGCGGGGGCCGAAGCTTTCTTT
d_gene: -; j_gene: TRBJ2-7; abundance: few; v_gene: TRBV29-1; len: 12; CDR3aa: CSVLEGGYEQYF; CDR3nt: TGCAGCGTTCTGGAGGGAGGCTACGAGCAGTACTTC
d_gene: TRBD2; j_gene: TRBJ2-1; abundance: many; v_gene: TRBV12-3/TRBV12-4; len: 16; CDR3aa: CASSPPGLAGVNEQFF; CDR3nt: TGTGCCAGCAGTCCCCCCGGTCTAGCGGGGGTTAATGAGCAGTTCTTC
d_gene: TRBD2; j_gene: TRBJ2-7; abundance: -; v_gene: TRBV10-3; len: 15; CDR3aa: CAISEFSGGASEQYF; CDR3nt: TGTGCCATCAGTGAGTTTAGCGGGGGGGCGAGCGAGCAGTACTTC
d_gene: -; j_gene: TRBJ1-1; abundance: few; v_gene: TRBV20-1; len: 13; CDR3aa: CSVSASGRTEAFF; CDR3nt: TGCAGTGTCAGCGCCTCAGGCCGGACTGAAGCTTTCTTT
d_gene: TRBD2; j_gene: TRBJ2-3; abundance: many; v_gene: TRBV7-3; len: 16; CDR3aa: CASSLRGGASTDTQYF; CDR3nt: TGTGCCAGCAGCTTACGCGGGGGGGCTAGCACAGATACGCAGTATTTT
d_gene: TRBD2; j_gene: TRBJ2-3; abundance: many; v_gene: TRBV4-1; len: 17; CDR3aa: CASSQSRLAESTDTQYF; CDR3nt: TGCGCCAGCAGCCAATCTCGACTAGCGGAAAGCACAGATACGCAGTATTTT
d_gene: -; j_gene: TRBJ2-7; abundance: few; v_gene: TRBV20-1; len: 12; CDR3aa: CSASWDPYEQYF; CDR3nt: TGCAGTGCTAGTTGGGATCCCTACGAGCAGTACTTC
d_gene: TRBD1; j_gene: TRBJ1-2; abundance: few; v_gene: TRBV28; len: 17; CDR3aa: CASREPGTGRPNYGYTF; CDR3nt: TGTGCCAGCAGAGAACCTGGGACAGGGAGGCCTAACTATGGCTACACCTTC
d_gene: -; j_gene: TRBJ2-7; abundance: -; v_gene: TRBV10-3; len: 14; CDR3aa: CAIKASSSSYEQYF; CDR3nt: TGTGCCATCAAGGCCAGCAGTAGCTCCTACGAGCAGTACTTC
d_gene: -; j_gene: TRBJ2-7; abundance: few; v_gene: TRBV5-6; len: 14; CDR3aa: CASSSVPGTYEQYF; CDR3nt: TGTGCCAGCAGCTCCGTTCCAGGTACCTACGAGCAGTACTTC
d_gene: -; j_gene: TRBJ2-7; abundance: few; v_gene: TRBV12-3/TRBV12-4; len: 15; CDR3aa: CASSPTPGQWYEQYF; CDR3nt: TGTGCCAGCAGTCCCACCCCGGGGCAGTGGTACGAGCAGTACTTC
d_gene: -; j_gene: TRBJ2-1; abundance: many; v_gene: TRBV7-8; len: 15; CDR3aa: CASSPGTRPDNEQFF; CDR3nt: TGTGCCAGCAGCCCTGGGACAAGGCCGGACAATGAGCAGTTCTTC
d_gene: TRBD1; j_gene: TRBJ1-1; abundance: few; v_gene: TRBV20-1; len: 14; CDR3aa: CSARTGGWDTEAFF; CDR3nt: TGCAGTGCTAGGACAGGGGGCTGGGACACTGAAGCTTTCTTT
d_gene: -; j_gene: TRBJ2-1; abundance: many; v_gene: TRBV20-1; len: 12; CDR3aa: CSARWEYNEQFF; CDR3nt: TGCAGTGCTAGATGGGAGTACAATGAGCAGTTCTTC
d_gene: -; j_gene: TRBJ2-1; abundance: -; v_gene: TRBV10-3; len: 11; CDR3aa: CAITQRSEQFF; CDR3nt: TGTGCCATCACCCAAAGAAGTGAGCAGTTCTTC
d_gene: -; j_gene: TRBJ1-2; abundance: -; v_gene: TRBV7-8; len: 14; CDR3aa: CASSPRATNYGYTF; CDR3nt: TGTGCCAGCAGCCCCCGAGCAACTAACTATGGCTACACCTTC
d_gene: -; j_gene: TRBJ2-1; abundance: many; v_gene: TRBV10-3; len: 15; CDR3aa: CAISESTGGGGEQFF; CDR3nt: TGTGCCATCAGTGAGTCTACGGGGGGCGGAGGTGAGCAGTTCTTC
d_gene: -; j_gene: TRBJ2-5; abundance: few; v_gene: TRBV29-1; len: 13; CDR3aa: CSGRSARWETQYF; CDR3nt: TGCAGCGGCAGATCCGCCCGGTGGGAGACCCAGTACTTC